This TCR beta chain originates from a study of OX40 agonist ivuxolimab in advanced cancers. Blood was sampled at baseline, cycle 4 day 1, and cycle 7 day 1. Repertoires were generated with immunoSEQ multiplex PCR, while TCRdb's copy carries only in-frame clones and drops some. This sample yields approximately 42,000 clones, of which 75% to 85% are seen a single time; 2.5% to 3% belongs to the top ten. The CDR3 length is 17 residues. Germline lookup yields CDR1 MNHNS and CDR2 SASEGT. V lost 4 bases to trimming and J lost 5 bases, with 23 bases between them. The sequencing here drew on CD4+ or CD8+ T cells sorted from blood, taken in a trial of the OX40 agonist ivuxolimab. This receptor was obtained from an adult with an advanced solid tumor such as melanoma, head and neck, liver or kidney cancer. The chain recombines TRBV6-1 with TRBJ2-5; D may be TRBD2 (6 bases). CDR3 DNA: TGTGCCAGCAGTGTTGGGTGGGGTGTCGTGGAGGGGGAGACCCAGTACTTC. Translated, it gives CASSVGWGVVEGETQYF.